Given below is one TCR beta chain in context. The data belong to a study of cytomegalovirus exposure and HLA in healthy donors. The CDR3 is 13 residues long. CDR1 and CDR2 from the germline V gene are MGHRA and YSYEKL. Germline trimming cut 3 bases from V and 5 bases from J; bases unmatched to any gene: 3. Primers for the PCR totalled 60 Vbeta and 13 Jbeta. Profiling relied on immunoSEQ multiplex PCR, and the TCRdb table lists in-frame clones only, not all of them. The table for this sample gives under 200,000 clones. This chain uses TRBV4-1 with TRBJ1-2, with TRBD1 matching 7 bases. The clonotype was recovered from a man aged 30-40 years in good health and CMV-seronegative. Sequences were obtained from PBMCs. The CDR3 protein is CASSQGQIYGYTF. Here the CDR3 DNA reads TGCGCCAGCAGCCAGGGACAGATTTATGGCTACACCTTC.